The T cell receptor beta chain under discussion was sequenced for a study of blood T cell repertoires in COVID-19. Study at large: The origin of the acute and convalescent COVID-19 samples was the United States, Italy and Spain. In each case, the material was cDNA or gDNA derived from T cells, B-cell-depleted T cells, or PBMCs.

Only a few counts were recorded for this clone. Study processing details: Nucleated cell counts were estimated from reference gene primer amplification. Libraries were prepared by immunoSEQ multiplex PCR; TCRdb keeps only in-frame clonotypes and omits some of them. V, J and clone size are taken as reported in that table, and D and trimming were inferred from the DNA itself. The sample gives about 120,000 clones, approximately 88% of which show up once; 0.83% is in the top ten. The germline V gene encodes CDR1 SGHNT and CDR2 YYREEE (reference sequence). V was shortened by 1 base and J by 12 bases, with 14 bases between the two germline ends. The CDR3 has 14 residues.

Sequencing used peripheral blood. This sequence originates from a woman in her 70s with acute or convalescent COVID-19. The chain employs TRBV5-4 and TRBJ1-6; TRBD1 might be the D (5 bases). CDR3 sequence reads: CASSLIGEGGPLHF. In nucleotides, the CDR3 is TGTGCCAGCAGCTTGATAGGGGAGGGAGGACCCCTCCACTTT. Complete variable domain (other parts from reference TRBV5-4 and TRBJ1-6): ETGVTQSPTHLIKTRGQQVTLRCSSQSGHNTVSWYQQALGQGPQFIFQYYREEENGRGNFPPRFSGLQFPNYSSELNVNALELDDSALYLCASSLIGEGGPLHFGNGTRLTVT.